The present entry profiles one T cell receptor beta chain with its context. At one end the junction does not follow the germline gene, possibly because of a read error. These data originate in a study of blood T cells in healthy people across ages. The use of a sample-barcoded 5' primer and a J-beta primer mix characterized a second PCR of roughly 6 to 11 cycles. TCRdb fed the 5' RACE reads into MiXCR, producing one record per CDR3 protein. The top ten clones hold just over 4% of a sample with 1.5 million to 1.8 million distinct CDR3 sequences, approximately 43% of them seen once. CDR1 is SEHNR and CDR2 is FQNEAQ in the germline V gene (reference sequence). The CDR3 is 14 amino acids.

This chain links TRBV7-9 with TRBJ1-4; tentatively, D is TRBD1 (6 bases). Source material: blood. This receptor was taken from a young woman in good health. The CDR3 DNA reads TGTACCAGCAGCTACAGGGATCTTGGCGAAAAACTGTTTTTT. Translating it yields CTSSYRDLGEKLFF.